This T cell receptor (beta chain) derives from a study of T-cell reconstitution after alpha-beta-depleted transplantation in children. Ten or more counts support this clonotype. V lost 7 bases and J 5 bases, leaving 17 bases between the germline ends. The V gene's germline CDR1 is MNHEY and CDR2 SMNVEV (reference sequence). The CDR3 runs 14 residues. It was with unique molecular identifiers that the TCRbeta library was prepared. Each CDR3 protein is one row after TCRdb ran MiXCR on the PCR reads. The sample holds about 610,000 distinct CDR3 sequences, 8% to 11% seen once. V is TRBV27 and J is TRBJ1-1, with a tentative D call TRBD1 (6 bases). Material: PBMCs from the stem cell graft donor, obtained from the stem cell graft. The TCR was taken from a human donor who donated a stem cell graft to a child with acute myeloid leukemia. The CDR3 protein is CASTHLGAGTEAFF. The CDR3 DNA reads TGTGCCAGCACCCACCTGGGGGCTGGAACTGAAGCTTTCTTT.